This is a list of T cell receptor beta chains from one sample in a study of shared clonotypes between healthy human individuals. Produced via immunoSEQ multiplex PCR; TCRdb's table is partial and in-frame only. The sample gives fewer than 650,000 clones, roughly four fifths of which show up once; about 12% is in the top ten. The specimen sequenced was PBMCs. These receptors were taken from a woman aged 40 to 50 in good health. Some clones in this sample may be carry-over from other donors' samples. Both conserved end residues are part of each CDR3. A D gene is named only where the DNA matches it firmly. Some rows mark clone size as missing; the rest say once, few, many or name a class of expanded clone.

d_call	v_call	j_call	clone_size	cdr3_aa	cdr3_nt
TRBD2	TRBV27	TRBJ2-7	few	CASSLFAGGLYEQYF	TGTGCCAGCAGTTTATTTGCGGGAGGGCTCTACGAGCAGTACTTC
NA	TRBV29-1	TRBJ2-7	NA	CSVGAGSEQYF	TGCAGCGTTGGGGCAGGGAGCGAGCAGTACTTC
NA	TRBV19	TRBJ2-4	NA	CASRGVLALGKNIQYF	TGTGCCAGTAGGGGGGTCTTGGCGCTGGGCAAAAACATTCAGTACTTC
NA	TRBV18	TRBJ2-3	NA	CASSRETDTQYF	TGTGCCAGCTCACGGGAAACAGATACGCAGTATTTT
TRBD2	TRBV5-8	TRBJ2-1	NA	CASSRTSGKVAYEQFF	TGTGCCAGCAGCAGGACTAGCGGGAAGGTAGCATATGAGCAGTTCTTC
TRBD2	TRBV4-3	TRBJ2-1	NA	CASSSGTSPYNEQFF	TGCGCCAGCAGCTCCGGGACTAGCCCTTACAATGAGCAGTTCTTC
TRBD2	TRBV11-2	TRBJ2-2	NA	CASSLDPLAGNTGELFF	TGTGCCAGCAGCTTAGACCCACTAGCGGGAAACACCGGGGAGCTGTTTTTT
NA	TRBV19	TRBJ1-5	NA	CASSSEDSGMGPQHF	TGTGCCAGTAGTTCCGAGGACAGTGGGATGGGGCCCCAGCATTTT
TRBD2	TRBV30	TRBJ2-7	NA	CAWSVHGRTYEQYF	TGTGCCTGGAGTGTACACGGGAGGACCTACGAGCAGTACTTC
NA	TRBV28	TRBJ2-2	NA	CASSSPSNIAGELFF	TGTGCCAGCAGTTCCCCCTCCAATATTGCCGGGGAGCTGTTTTTT
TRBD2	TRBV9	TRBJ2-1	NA	CASSVDGRHNEQFF	TGTGCCAGCAGCGTAGACGGGAGGCACAATGAGCAGTTCTTC
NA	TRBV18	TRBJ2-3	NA	CASSPSGTYSTDTQYF	TGTGCCAGCTCACCGTCCGGGACATATAGCACAGATACGCAGTATTTT
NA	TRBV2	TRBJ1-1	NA	CASSAGSGGGTEAFF	TGTGCCAGCAGTGCAGGGTCGGGTGGCGGCACTGAAGCTTTCTTT
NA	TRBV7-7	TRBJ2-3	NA	CASSLREATDTQYF	TGTGCTAGCAGCTTAAGAGAGGCCACAGATACGCAGTATTTT
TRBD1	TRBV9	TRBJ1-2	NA	CASSGGQDVLHGYTF	TGTGCCAGCAGCGGGGGACAGGATGTTTTGCATGGCTACACCTTC
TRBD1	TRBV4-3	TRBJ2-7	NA	CASSQRTGGGYEQYF	TGCGCCAGCAGCCAACGGACAGGGGGAGGGTACGAGCAGTACTTC
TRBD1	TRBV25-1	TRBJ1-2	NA	CASSLGQGANYGYTF	TGTGCCAGCAGTCTCGGACAGGGAGCCAACTATGGCTACACCTTC
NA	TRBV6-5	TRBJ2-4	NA	CASSYSRGGDIQYF	TGTGCCAGCAGTTACTCCAGGGGGGGAGACATTCAGTACTTC
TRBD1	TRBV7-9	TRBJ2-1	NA	CASSIGTGSNEQFF	TGTGCCAGCAGCATAGGGACAGGGAGCAATGAGCAGTTCTTC
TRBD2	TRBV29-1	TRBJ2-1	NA	CSVSPSGRYNEQFF	TGCAGCGTTAGTCCTAGCGGGCGATACAATGAGCAGTTCTTC
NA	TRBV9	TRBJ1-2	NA	CASSVARTRGDYGYTF	TGTGCCAGCAGCGTAGCTCGAACGAGGGGTGACTATGGCTACACCTTC
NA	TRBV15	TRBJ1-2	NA	CATSRDGTRSNYGYTF	TGTGCCACCAGCAGAGATGGAACACGGTCTAACTATGGCTACACCTTC
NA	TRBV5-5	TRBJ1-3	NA	CASSPEGTSGNTIYF	TGTGCCAGCAGCCCAGAAGGGACATCTGGAAACACCATATATTTT
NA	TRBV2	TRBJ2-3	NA	CAGARPFTDTQYF	TGTGCCGGGGCTCGACCGTTCACAGATACGCAGTATTTT
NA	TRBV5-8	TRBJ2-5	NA	CASSSRGRGQETQYF	TGTGCCAGCAGCTCTAGAGGACGTGGTCAAGAGACCCAGTACTTC
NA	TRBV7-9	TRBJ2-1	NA	CASSLVSRGNEQFF	TGTGCCAGCAGCTTAGTTTCCAGGGGCAATGAGCAGTTCTTC
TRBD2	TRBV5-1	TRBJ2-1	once	CASSFAGADNEQFF	TGCGCCAGCAGCTTCGCGGGAGCAGACAATGAGCAGTTCTTC
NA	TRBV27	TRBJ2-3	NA	CASRDLNGGTADTQYF	TGTGCCAGCAGAGACCTGAATGGGGGAACGGCAGATACGCAGTATTTT
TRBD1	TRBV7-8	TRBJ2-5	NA	CASRPNLGTAQETQYF	TGTGCCAGCAGACCCAACCTCGGGACAGCCCAAGAGACCCAGTACTTC
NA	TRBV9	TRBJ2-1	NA	CASSVGHTSYNEQFF	TGTGCCAGCAGCGTAGGACACACTTCCTACAATGAGCAGTTCTTC
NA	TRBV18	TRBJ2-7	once	CASSTDSRGREQYF	TGTGCCAGCTCAACGGACAGTCGGGGTAGAGAGCAGTACTTC
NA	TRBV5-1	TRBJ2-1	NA	CASSLRRRDQLINNEQFF	TGCGCCAGCAGCTTACGCCGCCGGGACCAATTAATAAACAATGAGCAGTTCTTC
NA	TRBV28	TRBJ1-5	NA	CASSLIVGGNQPQHF	TGTGCCAGCAGTTTAATCGTAGGGGGGAATCAGCCCCAGCATTTT
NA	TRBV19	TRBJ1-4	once	CASSDRGPDREKLFF	TGTGCCAGTAGCGACCGGGGCCCCGACCGGGAAAAACTGTTTTTT
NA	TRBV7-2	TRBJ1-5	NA	CASSLDGGGNQPQHF	TGTGCCAGCAGCCTCGACGGGGGTGGCAATCAGCCCCAGCATTTT
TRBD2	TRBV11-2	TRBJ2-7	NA	CASSLGLAGFLSYEQYF	TGTGCCAGCAGCTTAGGGCTAGCGGGGTTCCTCTCCTACGAGCAGTACTTC
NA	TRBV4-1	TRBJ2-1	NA	CASSRVASIRELYNEQFF	TGCGCCAGCAGCCGGGTTGCATCGATACGGGAGCTCTACAATGAGCAGTTCTTC
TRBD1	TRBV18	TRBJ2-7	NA	CASSPPGQGSHGGYEQYF	TGTGCCAGCTCACCACCGGGACAGGGGTCCCACGGCGGCTACGAGCAGTACTTC
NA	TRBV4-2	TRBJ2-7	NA	CASSQDGRSDYEQYF	TGTGCCAGCAGCCAAGATGGACGTTCGGACTACGAGCAGTACTTC
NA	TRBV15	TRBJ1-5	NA	CATSREFGGVSNQPQHF	TGTGCCACCAGCAGAGAGTTCGGAGGGGTTAGCAATCAGCCCCAGCATTTT
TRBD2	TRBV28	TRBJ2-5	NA	CASSPTSGTRETQYF	TGTGCCAGCAGTCCTACTAGCGGGACACGAGAGACCCAGTACTTC
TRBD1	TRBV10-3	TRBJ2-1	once	CAIRTGFGVYNEQFF	TGTGCCATCAGGACAGGGTTTGGGGTTTACAATGAGCAGTTCTTC
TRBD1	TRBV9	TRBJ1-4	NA	CASSVSQGARVEKLFF	TGTGCCAGCAGCGTATCCCAGGGGGCGCGGGTTGAAAAACTGTTTTTT
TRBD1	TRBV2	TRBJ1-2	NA	CASTGTGGPSDYGYTF	TGTGCCAGCACCGGGACAGGGGGCCCCTCCGACTATGGCTACACCTTC
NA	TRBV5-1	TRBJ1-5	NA	CASSLQGSDNQPQHF	TGCGCCAGCAGCTTACAGGGAAGTGACAATCAGCCCCAGCATTTT
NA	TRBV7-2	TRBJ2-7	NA	CASSLTAAGGHEQYF	TGTGCCAGCAGCTTGACCGCCGCAGGTGGCCACGAGCAGTACTTC
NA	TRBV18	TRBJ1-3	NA	CASSAQDARSGNTIYF	TGTGCCAGCTCGGCACAGGACGCCCGCTCTGGAAACACCATATATTTT
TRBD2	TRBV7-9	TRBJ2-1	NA	CASSLGALALFF	TGTGCCAGCAGCTTAGGAGCACTAGCGCTGTTCTTC
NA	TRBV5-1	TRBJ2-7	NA	CASSLGWGSGYEQYF	TGCGCCAGCAGCTTGGGATGGGGCTCGGGCTACGAGCAGTACTTC
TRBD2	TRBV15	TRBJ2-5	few	CATSRDPGGRETQYF	TGTGCCACCAGCAGAGATCCGGGGGGGCGGGAGACCCAGTACTTC
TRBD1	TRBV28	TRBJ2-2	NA	CASSLTGVVAGELFF	TGTGCCAGCAGTTTAACAGGGGTTGTCGCCGGGGAGCTGTTTTTT
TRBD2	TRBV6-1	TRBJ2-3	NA	CASKPLAGEWGTQYF	TGTGCCAGCAAACCACTAGCGGGAGAATGGGGTACGCAGTATTTT
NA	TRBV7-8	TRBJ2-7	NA	CASSFLCYSPYKQYF	TGTGCCAGCAGTTTCCTCTGCTACTCACCCTACAAGCAGTACTTC
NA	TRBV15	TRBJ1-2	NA	CATSRNRGYGYTF	TGTGCCACCAGCAGGAACAGAGGATATGGCTACACCTTC